These T cell receptor beta chains were read from a single sample in a study of shared clonotypes between healthy human individuals. Only in-frame clones appear in the TCRdb table, and some are missing; sequencing was by immunoSEQ multiplex PCR. This table has around 2.5 million clones, under 95% appearing once. Source material: naive CD4+ T cells from PBMCs. These receptors were taken from a man aged 18 to 29 in good health. Some clones in this sample may be carry-over from other donors' samples. CDR3s include the opening cysteine and the closing phenylalanine or tryptophan. The order of the fields is J gene, V gene, clone size, D gene, CDR3 DNA, CDR3 protein. D genes are given only for firm matches. Clone sizes are given selectively: once, few, many, or a class where the clone is expanded.

J: TRBJ2-1
V: TRBV30
size: .
D: TRBD2
DNA: TGTGCCTGGAGACGACTAGCGGGAGGGGCTAATGAGCAGTTCTTC
CDR3: CAWRRLAGGANEQFF

J: TRBJ2-4
V: TRBV5-6
size: .
D: .
DNA: TGTGCCAGCACCCGACAGGCGTCCAAAAACATTCAGTACTTC
CDR3: CASTRQASKNIQYF

J: TRBJ1-2
V: TRBV30
size: once
D: TRBD1
DNA: TGTGCCTGGAGTGTACTTAGGGGGCGAGTCTATGGCTACACCTTC
CDR3: CAWSVLRGRVYGYTF

J: TRBJ1-1
V: TRBV28
size: .
D: .
DNA: TGTGCCAGCAATTCACCCGGGACGGCAACGGGCAAGCGCACTGAAGCTTTCTTT
CDR3: CASNSPGTATGKRTEAFF

J: TRBJ2-3
V: TRBV5-1
size: once
D: .
DNA: TGCGCCAGCAGTCGGTCAAGAAGGCTGTTCCCCTCGCAGTATTTT
CDR3: CASSRSRRLFPSQYF

J: TRBJ2-2
V: TRBV7-3
size: .
D: TRBD2
DNA: TGTGCCAGCAGCCCCCCCGGGGGGACCGGGGAGCTGTTTTTT
CDR3: CASSPPGGTGELFF

J: TRBJ2-3
V: TRBV7-2
size: .
D: TRBD2
DNA: TGTGCCAGCACTAGCGGTTGGAGCACAGATACGCAGTATTTT
CDR3: CASTSGWSTDTQYF

J: TRBJ1-2
V: TRBV11-3
size: .
D: TRBD1
DNA: TGTGCCAGCAGCTTAGGCCCTCGACAGGGAGACTATGGCTACACCTTC
CDR3: CASSLGPRQGDYGYTF

J: TRBJ1-1
V: TRBV9
size: .
D: .
DNA: TGTGCCAGCAGCGATCGGGACAACATGAACACTGAAGCTTTCTTT
CDR3: CASSDRDNMNTEAFF

J: TRBJ2-3
V: TRBV5-1
size: .
D: .
DNA: TGCGCCAGCAGCTTGGAGGAATACACAGATACGCAGTATTTT
CDR3: CASSLEEYTDTQYF

J: TRBJ1-1
V: TRBV5-1
size: .
D: TRBD1
DNA: TGCGCCAGCAGTCAGGGGGAGAGCACTGAAGCTTTCTTT
CDR3: CASSQGESTEAFF

J: TRBJ1-5
V: TRBV28
size: .
D: .
DNA: TGTGCCAGCAGTTTAGGGGGGACTCGCCTCCAGCATTTT
CDR3: CASSLGGTRLQHF

J: TRBJ1-4
V: TRBV29-1
size: .
D: TRBD1
DNA: TGCAGCGTTTTACAGGGGAATGAAAAACTGTTTTTT
CDR3: CSVLQGNEKLFF

J: TRBJ1-2
V: TRBV27
size: .
D: .
DNA: TGTGCCAGCCACGTGGGACGGGGGGCTCAACACTATGGCTACACCTTC
CDR3: CASHVGRGAQHYGYTF

J: TRBJ2-1
V: TRBV30
size: .
D: .
DNA: TGTGCCTGGAGTGGGAGGGGGTCCTTATCCTACAATGAGCAGTTCTTC
CDR3: CAWSGRGSLSYNEQFF

J: TRBJ2-3
V: TRBV7-2
size: .
D: .
DNA: TGTGCCAGCAGCGTACACTCGAGTACAGATACGCAGTATTTT
CDR3: CASSVHSSTDTQYF

J: TRBJ2-7
V: TRBV7-7
size: .
D: .
DNA: TGTGCCAGCAGCCCCGGACCGAGCTACGAGCAGTACTTC
CDR3: CASSPGPSYEQYF